This T cell receptor (beta chain) was found in a study of T cell responses to AZD1222 COVID-19 vaccine. Study as a whole: Second-dose recipients at about 4 or about 12 weeks were treated as one pooled group. Whole-study results and caveats: Repertoires were sampled only after the peak T cell response.

Libraries were prepared by immunoSEQ multiplex PCR; TCRdb keeps only in-frame clonotypes and omits some of them. Among 140,000 or so clones, 80% to 90% were seen once, and the ten largest hold roughly 1.7%. V was trimmed by 6 bases and J by 6 bases, leaving 12 bases between them. This CDR3 has 13 residues. The germline V gene encodes CDR1 SEHNR and CDR2 FQNEAQ (reference sequence). Concerning this clone itself: No antigen is known for it.

The material was peripheral blood, obtained on day 0 of AZD1222 vaccination. The chain carries TRBV7-9 and TRBJ2-1; D perhaps matches TRBD2 (6 bases). The receptor was isolated from an adult in good health. CDR3: CASRMTSINEQFF. Here the CDR3 DNA reads TGTGCCAGCAGGATGACTAGTATCAATGAGCAGTTCTTC.